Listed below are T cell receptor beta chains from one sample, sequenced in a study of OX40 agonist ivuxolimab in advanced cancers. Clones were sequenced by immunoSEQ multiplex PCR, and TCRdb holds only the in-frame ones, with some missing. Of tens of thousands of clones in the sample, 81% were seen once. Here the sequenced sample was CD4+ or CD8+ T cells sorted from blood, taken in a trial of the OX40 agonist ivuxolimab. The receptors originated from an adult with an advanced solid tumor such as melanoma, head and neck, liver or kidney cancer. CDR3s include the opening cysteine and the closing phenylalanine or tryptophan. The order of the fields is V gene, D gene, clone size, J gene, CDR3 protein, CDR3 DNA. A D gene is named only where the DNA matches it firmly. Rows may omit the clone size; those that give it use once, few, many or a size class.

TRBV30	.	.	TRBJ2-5	CAWSLTDQETQYF	TGTGCCTGGAGTCTGACGGACCAAGAGACCCAGTACTTC
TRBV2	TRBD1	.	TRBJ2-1	CASRGGQGAYNEQFF	TGTGCCAGCAGGGGGGGACAGGGGGCCTACAATGAGCAGTTCTTC
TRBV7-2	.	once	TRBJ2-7	CASSSGSSYEQYF	TGTGCCAGCAGCTCCGGAAGCTCCTACGAGCAGTACTTC
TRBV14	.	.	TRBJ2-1	CASSRSLLTEQFF	TGTGCCAGCAGCCGATCCCTCCTCACCGAGCAGTTCTTC
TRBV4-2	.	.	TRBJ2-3	CASSQEVGTQYF	TGTGCCAGCAGCCAAGAGGTTGGTACGCAGTATTTT
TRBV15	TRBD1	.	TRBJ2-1	CATSPRTGFDEQFF	TGTGCCACCAGCCCCCGGACAGGGTTCGATGAGCAGTTCTTC
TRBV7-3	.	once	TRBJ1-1	CASSLKRTEAFF	TGTGCCAGCAGCTTAAAAAGGACTGAAGCTTTCTTT
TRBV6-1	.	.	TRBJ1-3	CASRTGHRDGNTIYF	TGTGCCAGCAGAACAGGTCATAGGGACGGAAACACCATATATTTT
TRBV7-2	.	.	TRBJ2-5	CASSLGLGKTQYF	TGTGCCAGCAGCTTAGGCCTCGGGAAGACCCAGTACTTC
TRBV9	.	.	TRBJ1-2	CASSVGGLGGYTF	TGTGCCAGCAGTGTAGGAGGGTTGGGGGGCTACACCTTC
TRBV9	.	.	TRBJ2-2	CASSVGTGELFF	TGTGCCAGCAGCGTAGGGACCGGGGAGCTGTTTTTT
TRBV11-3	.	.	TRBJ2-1	CASSLDDNNEQFF	TGTGCCAGCAGCTTAGATGATAACAATGAGCAGTTCTTC
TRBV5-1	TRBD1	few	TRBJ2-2	CASSLGQGDTGELFF	TGCGCCAGCAGCTTGGGACAGGGAGACACCGGGGAGCTGTTTTTT
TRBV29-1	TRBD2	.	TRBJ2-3	CSESGGLSTDTQYF	TGCAGCGAAAGCGGGGGGCTAAGCACAGATACGCAGTATTTT
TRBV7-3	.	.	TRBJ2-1	CASSLDSYNEQFF	TGTGCCAGCAGCTTGGACAGCTACAATGAGCAGTTCTTC
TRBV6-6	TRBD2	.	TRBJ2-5	CASSGLAGGQETQYF	TGTGCCAGCAGTGGACTGGCGGGGGGGCAAGAGACCCAGTACTTC
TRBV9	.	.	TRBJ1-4	CASSVAGANEKLFF	TGTGCCAGCAGCGTAGCGGGTGCTAATGAAAAACTGTTTTTT
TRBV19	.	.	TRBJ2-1	CASSIGDYNEQFF	TGTGCCAGTAGTATTGGAGACTACAATGAGCAGTTCTTC
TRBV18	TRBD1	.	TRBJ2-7	CASSPYRGIGSEQYF	TGTGCCAGCTCACCCTACAGGGGGATTGGTTCCGAGCAGTACTTC
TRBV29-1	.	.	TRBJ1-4	CSAQGESEKLFF	TGCAGCGCCCAGGGAGAGAGTGAAAAACTGTTTTTT
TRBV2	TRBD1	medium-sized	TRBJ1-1	CASSSGGPNTEAFF	TGTGCCAGCAGCTCAGGGGGCCCGAACACTGAAGCTTTCTTT
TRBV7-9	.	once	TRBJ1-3	CASSQAGAGNTIYF	TGTGCCAGCAGCCAGGCGGGGGCTGGAAACACCATATATTTT
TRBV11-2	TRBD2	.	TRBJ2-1	CASSLVYGTSGKNEQFF	TGTGCCAGCAGCTTAGTTTACGGGACTAGCGGGAAGAATGAGCAGTTCTTC
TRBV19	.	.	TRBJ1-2	CASSIPVNDGYTF	TGTGCCAGTAGCATACCGGTTAACGATGGCTACACCTTC
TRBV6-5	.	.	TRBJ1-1	CASSYSRVTEAFF	TGTGCCAGCAGTTACTCGAGGGTGACTGAAGCTTTCTTT